One sample yielded the 11 T cell receptor beta chains listed below, sequenced in a study of CD8+ T cells in alopecia areata. RNA was extracted and reverse transcribed into cDNA as the sequencing template. The assay was immunoSEQ multiplex PCR, and TCRdb's table has in-frame clones only and misses some. The sample consists of 110,000 to 150,000 clones, about half of them appearing once. The source was CD4+ T cells sorted from blood, collected at week 0. The receptors here all came from a human donor with alopecia areata.

The rearrangement joins TRBV4-1 to TRBJ2-3, with TRBD2 matching over 8 bases. The V gene's germline CDR1 is MGHRA and CDR2 YSYEKL. V was clipped by 4 bases and J by 3 bases; unmatched bases: 6. The length of the CDR3 is 15 residues. CDR3 region: CASSPISGTTDTQYF. The CDR3 nucleotides are TGCGCCAGCAGCCCCATTAGCGGGACGACAGATACGCAGTATTTT.

This chain links TRBV29-1 with TRBJ2-7; D call uncertain. CDR1 is SQVTM and CDR2 is ANQGSEA in the germline V gene. The length of the CDR3 is 14 residues. Trimming pared 3 bases from V and 3 bases from J, leaving 15 bases between. The CDR3 here is CSVEVGLHRYEQYF. The CDR3 nucleotides read TGCAGCGTTGAGGTAGGATTGCATCGCTACGAGCAGTACTTC.

This rearrangement joins TRBV2 to TRBJ1-1; the D is unclear. V shed 1 base and J shed 4 bases, with 10 bases lying between them. CDR3 length equals 14 residues. CDR1 and CDR2 from the germline V gene are SNHLY and FYNNEI. CDR3 amino acids: CASSEGEAGTEAFF. CDR3 DNA sequence: TGTGCCAGCAGTGAAGGGGAGGCGGGCACTGAAGCTTTCTTT.

V gene TRBV19 combines with J gene TRBJ2-1; D gene unclear. Germline CDR1 is LNHDA and CDR2 is SQIVND (reference sequence). This CDR3 spans 13 amino acids. V lost 4 bases and J 10 bases, leaving 14 bases between the germline ends. This CDR3 is CASSTPTTTEQFF. In DNA, the CDR3 is TGTGCCAGTAGTACGCCGACAACGACGGAGCAGTTCTTC. Complete variable domain (other parts from reference TRBV19 and TRBJ2-1): DGGITQSPKYLFRKEGQNVTLSCEQNLNHDAMYWYRQDPGQGLRLIYYSQIVNDFQKGDIAEGYSVSREKKESFPLTVTSAQKNPTAFYLCASSTPTTTEQFFGPGTRLTVL.

V gene TRBV5-4 combines with J gene TRBJ2-3; a possible D gene is TRBD2 (5 bases). The CDR3 is made up of 16 amino acids. Deletions cut 3 bases from V and 4 bases from J, with 18 bases between. Germline V CDR1 and CDR2: SGHNT, YYREEE (reference sequence). The CDR3 sequence: CASSSAASRSADTQYF. In DNA form, the CDR3 reads TGTGCCAGCAGCTCGGCGGCTAGCCGCAGTGCAGATACGCAGTATTTT.

The chain joins TRBV11-2 to TRBJ2-1; TRBD2 agrees at 7 bases. V dropped 5 bases and J dropped 4; count of bases not matched to a gene: 8. Germline CDR1 is SGHAT and CDR2 is FQNNGV. This CDR3 has 15 residues. This chain's CDR3 is CASSPPSGLYNEQFF. CDR3 nucleotides: TGTGCCAGCAGCCCCCCTAGCGGACTATACAATGAGCAGTTCTTC.

This clone has a handful of counts. The chain has TRBV10-3 and TRBJ2-3, with D perhaps matching TRBD2 (6 bases). Germline assignment: CDR1 ENHRY and CDR2 SYGVKD. This CDR3 has 13 amino acids. V was pared by 10 bases and J by 5 bases, with 16 bases between. The CDR3 spells CATRDSSIDTQYF. The CDR3, as DNA: TGTGCCACCCGGGACTCCTCAATAGATACGCAGTATTTT.

This clone occurred a few times. The rearrangement joins TRBV30 to TRBJ2-5, with D perhaps matching TRBD1 or TRBD2 (5 bases each). The ends were cut back, 8 bases at V and 5 bases at J, with 9 bases in the middle. This CDR3 region has 10 residues. CDR1 and CDR2 (germline): GTSNPN, SVGIG (reference sequence). CDR3 coding DNA: TGTGCCCGGGACGCGGAGACCCAGTACTTC. This gives the protein CARDAETQYF.

The CDR3 DNA sequence: TGTGCCAGCCATGCTCACAGGACCCACACTGAAGCTTTCTTT. This translates into CASHAHRTHTEAFF. This rearrangement joins TRBV6-5 to TRBJ1-1, with D tentatively TRBD1 (5 bases). The CDR3 length is 14 residues. The V end was cut by 8 bases, the J end by 3 bases, with 16 bases between. The V gene's germline CDR1 is MNHEY and CDR2 SVGAGI.

The V call is TRBV29-1, the J call TRBJ2-2; TRBD1 aligns across 8 bases. Germline V gene sequence: CDR1 SQVTM, CDR2 ANQGSEA. V shed 7 bases, J shed 5 bases, and the junction held 6 bases outside the gene matches. This CDR3 has 13 residues. CDR3 nucleotide sequence: TGCAGCGCTGATACAGGGGGGACCGGGGAGCTGTTTTTT. Translation gives CSADTGGTGELFF.

The genes are TRBV30 and TRBJ1-4; tentatively, D is TRBD1 (5 bases). Germline assignment: CDR1 GTSNPN and CDR2 SVGIG (reference sequence). V lost 7 bases to trimming and J lost 10 bases, with 16 bases between them. The CDR3 contains 12 residues. Here the CDR3 reads CASEPRRGKLFF. The CDR3, as DNA: TGTGCCTCCGAGCCAAGAAGGGGAAAACTGTTTTTT.